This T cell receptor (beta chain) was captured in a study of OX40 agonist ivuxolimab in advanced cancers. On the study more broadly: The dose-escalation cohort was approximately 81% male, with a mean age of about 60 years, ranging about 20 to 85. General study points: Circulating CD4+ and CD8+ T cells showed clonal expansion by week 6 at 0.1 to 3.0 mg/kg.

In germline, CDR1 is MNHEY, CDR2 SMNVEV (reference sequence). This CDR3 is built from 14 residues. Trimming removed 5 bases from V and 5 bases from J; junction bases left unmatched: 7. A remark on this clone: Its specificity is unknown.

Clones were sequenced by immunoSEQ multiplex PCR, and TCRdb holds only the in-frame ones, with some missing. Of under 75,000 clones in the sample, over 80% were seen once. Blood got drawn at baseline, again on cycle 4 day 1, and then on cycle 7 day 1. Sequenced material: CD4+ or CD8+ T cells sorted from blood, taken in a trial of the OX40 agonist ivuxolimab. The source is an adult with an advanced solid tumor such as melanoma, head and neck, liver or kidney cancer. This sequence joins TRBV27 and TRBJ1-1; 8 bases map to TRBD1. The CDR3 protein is CASSITGGYTEAFF. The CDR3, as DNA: TGTGCCAGCAGTATTACAGGGGGATATACTGAAGCTTTCTTT.